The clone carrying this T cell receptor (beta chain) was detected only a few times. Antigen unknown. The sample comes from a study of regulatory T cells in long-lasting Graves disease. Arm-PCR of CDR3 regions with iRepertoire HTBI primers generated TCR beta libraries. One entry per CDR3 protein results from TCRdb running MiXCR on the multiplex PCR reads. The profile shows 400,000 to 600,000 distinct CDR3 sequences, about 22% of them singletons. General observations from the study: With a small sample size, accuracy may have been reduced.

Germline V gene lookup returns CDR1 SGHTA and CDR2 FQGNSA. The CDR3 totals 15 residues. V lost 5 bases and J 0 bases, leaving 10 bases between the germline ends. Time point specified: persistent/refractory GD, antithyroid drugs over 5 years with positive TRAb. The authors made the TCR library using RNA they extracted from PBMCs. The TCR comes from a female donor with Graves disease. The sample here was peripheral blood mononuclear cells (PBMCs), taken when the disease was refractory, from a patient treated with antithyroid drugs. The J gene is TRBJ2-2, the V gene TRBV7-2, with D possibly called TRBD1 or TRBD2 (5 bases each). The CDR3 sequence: CASSPGPPNTGELFF. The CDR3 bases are TGTGCCAGCAGCCCGGGGCCCCCGAACACCGGGGAGCTGTTTTTT.